This T cell receptor (beta chain) was captured in a study of blood T cell repertoires in COVID-19. Clones were sequenced by immunoSEQ multiplex PCR, and TCRdb holds only the in-frame ones, with some missing. This table has some 250,000 clones, over 70% appearing once. CDR1 and CDR2 from the germline V gene are SGDLS and YYNGEE. The CDR3 has 18 amino acids. Trimming removed 1 base from V and 0 bases from J; junction bases left unmatched: 5. The sample consisted of peripheral blood. The V gene is TRBV9, the J gene TRBJ2-1; 12 bases are shared with TRBD2. The origin of this receptor is a woman aged 80 or over with acute or convalescent COVID-19. The CDR3 DNA sequence: TGTGCCAGCAGCGTACGGACTAGCGGGGTCAACTCCTACAATGAGCAGTTCTTC. Amino acids: CASSVRTSGVNSYNEQFF.